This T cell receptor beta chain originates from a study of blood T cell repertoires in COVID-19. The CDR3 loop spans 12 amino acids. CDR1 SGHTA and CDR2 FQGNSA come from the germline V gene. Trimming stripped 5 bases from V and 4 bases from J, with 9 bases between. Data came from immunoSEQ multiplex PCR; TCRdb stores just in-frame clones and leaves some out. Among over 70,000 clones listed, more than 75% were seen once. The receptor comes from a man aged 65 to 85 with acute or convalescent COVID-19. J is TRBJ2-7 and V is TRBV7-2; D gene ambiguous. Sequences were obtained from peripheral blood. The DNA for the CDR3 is TGTGCCAGCAGCCGAAACCAGTACGAGCAGTACTTC. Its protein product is CASSRNQYEQYF.